This entry lists 6 T cell receptor beta chains sequenced from one sample in a study of CD8 T cells in Susac syndrome. Reverse transcription of about 0.45 to 1 ug RNA was carried out with random hexamers. Using its own MiXCR run on the immunoSEQ multiplex PCR reads, TCRdb lists one record per CDR3 protein. This sample carries hundreds of thousands of distinct CDR3 sequences, around 83% of them seen once, and the ten largest clones take 0.11%. Material: CD8+ T cells from PBMCs. These TCRs come from a human donor with multiple sclerosis.

The V gene is TRBV29-1, the J gene TRBJ2-1; maybe TRBD2 (6 bases). V was pared by 6 bases and J by 8 bases, with 11 bases between. CDR1 is SQVTM, CDR2 ANQGSEA, per germline. CDR3 length: 11 residues. CDR3 nucleotide sequence: TGCAGCGTCTCTAGCGTAGATGAGCAGTTCTTC. It is translated as CSVSSVDEQFF.

V gene TRBV21-1 combines with J gene TRBJ1-5. TRBV21-1 counts as a pseudogene. This CDR3 contains 11 residues. The CDR3 DNA reads TGTGCCAGCAGCACCGATCAGCCCCAGCATTTT. This encodes CASSTDQPQHF.

V usage is TRBV18 and J usage is TRBJ2-1, with 7 positions matching TRBD1. The CDR3 sequence is 14 residues long. V lost 7 bases to trimming and J lost 1 base; unmatched junction nucleotides: 4. Germline CDR1 and CDR2: KGHSH and LQKENI. The CDR3 DNA follows: TGTGCCAGCTTCACAGGGGAGTCCTACAATGAGCAGTTCTTC. Encoded protein: CASFTGESYNEQFF. Filled out from reference TRBV18 and TRBJ2-1, the complete variable domain reads NAGVMQNPRHLVRRRGQEARLRCSPMKGHSHVYWYRQLPEEGLKFMVYLQKENIIDESGMPKERFSAEFPKEGPSILRIQQVVRGDSAAYFCASFTGESYNEQFFGPGTRLTVL.

The chain recombines TRBV14 with TRBJ1-4; no definite D call. The CDR3 is 13 amino acids. Trimming removed 11 bases at V and 7 bases at J, with 17 bases between. Germline V CDR1 and CDR2: SGHDN, FVKESK. The CDR3: CALVGVGREKLFF. The CDR3, as DNA: TGTGCCCTTGTCGGGGTCGGGCGTGAAAAACTGTTTTTT.

The J gene is TRBJ2-5, the V gene TRBV3-1; no reliable D call. The germline V gene encodes CDR1 LGHDT and CDR2 YNNKEL (reference sequence). The CDR3 spans 17 residues. V was cut by 4 bases and J by 3 bases, with 21 bases left in between. CDR3 nucleotides: TGTGCCAGCAGCCCCGAAGGGCAGTTGAAGCTAAAAGAGACCCAGTACTTC. Translated, it gives CASSPEGQLKLKETQYF.

CDR3 in DNA: TGTGCCAGCAGCCAGGAGGGGAGTTGGGATGAGCAGTTCTTC. Protein product: CASSQEGSWDEQFF. The chain couples TRBV9 to TRBJ2-1, with D possibly matching TRBD2 (6 bases). The V end was cut by 4 bases, the J end by 8 bases, with 16 bases between. The CDR3 length is 14 residues. The germline V gene encodes CDR1 SGDLS and CDR2 YYNGEE.